One sample yielded the 30 T cell receptor beta chains listed below, sequenced in a study of T cell responses to AZD1222 COVID-19 vaccine. TCRdb's copy holds only in-frame clones and misses some; the assay was immunoSEQ multiplex PCR. The table lists approximately 71,000 clones, roughly 90% of them singletons. The sequenced sample was peripheral blood, obtained on day 0 of AZD1222 vaccination. The source is an adult in good health.

The genes are TRBV6-2 or TRBV6-3 and TRBJ1-4, with 8 bases fitting TRBD1. The germline gives CDR1 MNHEY, CDR2 SVGEGT. This CDR3 has 13 residues. The V segment lost 6 bases and the J segment 8 bases; nucleotides outside the gene matches: 5. The CDR3 region has the DNA TGTGCCAGCAGCCAGGGGGCATGGGAAAAACTGTTTTTT. Its protein is CASSQGAWEKLFF.

V gene TRBV6-5 combines with J gene TRBJ1-2; a possible D gene is TRBD1 (5 bases). The V gene lost 7 bases and the J gene lost 4 bases, with 19 bases spanning the gap. Germline-derived CDR1 and CDR2 are MNHEY and SVGAGI. CDR3 size: 15 residues. CDR3 nucleotides: TGTGCCAGCACCGAACGGCCGGGCAGGGCCTATGGCTACACCTTC. It yields the protein CASTERPGRAYGYTF.

The V and J genes are TRBV7-2 and TRBJ2-1; tentative D call: TRBD2 (6 bases). The CDR3 is 15 residues long. The germline V gene has CDR1 SGHTA and CDR2 FQGNSA. V was cut by 6 bases and J by 6 bases, with 18 bases left in between. This chain's CDR3 is CASRSGLTRVNEQFF. As DNA, the CDR3 is TGTGCCAGCAGGTCCGGGCTGACTAGGGTCAATGAGCAGTTCTTC.

Here the CDR3 DNA reads TGTGCCAGCAGTTACCACCTCGGACAGGGAGACTATGGCTACACCTTC. It specifies CASSYHLGQGDYGYTF. V and J are TRBV6-5 and TRBJ1-2, with 8 bases lining up with TRBD1. Germline CDR1 is MNHEY and CDR2 is SVGAGI. J lost 3 bases, V lost 2 bases, and 8 bases had no gene match. The CDR3 sequence is 16 residues long.

The V and J genes are TRBV7-2 and TRBJ1-1; D gene uncertain. Trimming took 1 base from V and 5 from J, leaving 8 bases between them. Germline-derived CDR1 and CDR2 are SGHTA and FQGNSA. This CDR3 is 13 amino acids long. The CDR3 protein is CASSLEFMTEAFF. The CDR3 nucleotides are TGTGCCAGCAGCTTAGAATTTATGACTGAAGCTTTCTTT.

This sequence joins TRBV5-1 and TRBJ2-1, with TRBD2 matching over 7 bases. CDR3 length equals 14 residues. J lost 6 bases, V lost 5 bases, and 8 bases had no gene match. Germline CDR1 SGHRS, CDR2 YFSETQ. The CDR3 nucleotides are TGCGCCAGCAGGCCCTCGGCGGGAGTCAATGAGCAGTTCTTC. The encoded protein is CASRPSAGVNEQFF. The full variable domain, completed using reference TRBV5-1 and TRBJ2-1, is KAGVTQTPRYLIKTRGQQVTLSCSPISGHRSVSWYQQTPGQGLQFLFEYFSETQRNKGNFPGRFSGRQFSNSRSEMNVSTLELGDSALYLCASRPSAGVNEQFFGPGTRLTVL.

The chain couples TRBV11-2 to TRBJ2-3; 9 nucleotides agree with TRBD2. V dropped 5 bases and J dropped 0; count of bases not matched to a gene: 15. CDR3 length equals 19 residues. Germline CDR1 is SGHAT and CDR2 is FQNNGV. The CDR3: CASSRTFGTSQTSTDTQYF. In DNA form, the CDR3 reads TGTGCCAGCAGCCGAACCTTTGGGACTAGCCAGACTAGCACAGATACGCAGTATTTT.

The chain employs TRBV4-2 and TRBJ1-4; possible D gene TRBD1, 5 bases. The CDR3 length is 15 residues. The V gene lost 6 bases and the J gene lost 0 bases, with 11 bases spanning the gap. Germline V gene data show CDR1 as LGHNA and CDR2 as YNFKEQ. The CDR3 region is CASRRGVATNEKLFF. CDR3 DNA: TGTGCCAGCAGGCGGGGGGTTGCAACTAATGAAAAACTGTTTTTT.

This clone was observed once. In nucleotides, the CDR3 is TGTGCCAGCAGTGAAGTAGGAGGTGTCTACGAGCAGTACTTC. Amino acids: CASSEVGGVYEQYF. This chain connects TRBV6-1 to TRBJ2-7; weak D call: TRBD2 (5 bases). The CDR3 has 14 amino acids. The germline V gene has CDR1 MNHNS and CDR2 SASEGT. V was cut by 1 base and J by 3 bases, with 10 bases left in between.

The chain employs TRBV11-2 and TRBJ1-1; D is unclear. Trimming took off 2 bases at V and 10 bases at J, with 14 bases between the two ends. The CDR3 has 13 amino acids. Germline CDR1 reads SGHAT; CDR2 reads FQNNGV. CDR3 sequence reads: CASSLHGRVSAFF. CDR3 sequence (DNA): TGTGCCAGCAGCTTACATGGGAGGGTGTCAGCTTTCTTT.

This chain links TRBV6-5 with TRBJ1-3; 8 bases are shared with TRBD1. The V gene's germline CDR1 is MNHEY and CDR2 SVGAGI. The CDR3 extends over 16 amino acids. The V and J ends lost 2 bases and 4 bases, in that order; junction bases with no gene match: 7. The CDR3 here is CASSYLRQGKGNTIYF. In nucleotides, the CDR3 is TGTGCCAGCAGTTACCTCAGACAGGGGAAGGGAAACACCATATATTTT.

The chain carries TRBV11-2 and TRBJ2-3; 10 nucleotides agree with TRBD1. The CDR3 totals 17 residues. CDR1 is SGHAT, CDR2 FQNNGV, per germline. The trim removed 6 bases at V and 5 bases at J, leaving 14 bases unmatched. The CDR3 DNA sequence: TGTGCCAGCAGTCCAGGACAGGGGGACGCGCGATTAGATACGCAGTATTTT. Protein product: CASSPGQGDARLDTQYF.

The genes are TRBV6-6 and TRBJ2-1, with TRBD2 matching 8 bases. Losses at the gene ends were 8 bases for V and 5 bases for J; bases not matched to a gene: 11. The CDR3 is 15 amino acids. The germline V gene has CDR1 MNHNY and CDR2 SVGAGI (reference sequence). The chain's CDR3 is CASLNSGRADNEQFF. In DNA form, the CDR3 reads TGTGCCAGCCTAAACTCCGGGAGGGCCGACAATGAGCAGTTCTTC.

This clone was counted once. V is TRBV27 and J is TRBJ2-7, with TRBD1 as a possible D gene (5 bases). The CDR3 extends over 15 amino acids. The V end was cut by 6 bases, the J end by 2 bases, with 17 bases between. Per the germline V gene, CDR1 is MNHEY and CDR2 is SMNVEV (reference sequence). The CDR3 region has the DNA TGTGCCAGCAGCCTAACCGGGCAGGGCACCTACGAGCAGTACTTC. Translated: CASSLTGQGTYEQYF.

The rearrangement joins TRBV27 to TRBJ2-6, with unresolved D. The CDR3 spans 15 residues. The V gene lost 2 bases and the J gene lost 2 bases, with 7 bases spanning the gap. CDR1 and CDR2 (germline): MNHEY, SMNVEV (reference sequence). In nucleotides, the CDR3 is TGTGCCAGCAGTTTAAGCTGGACTGGGGCCAACGTCCTGACTTTC. Translating gives CASSLSWTGANVLTF.

This chain links TRBV3-1 (or the pseudogene TRBV3-2) with TRBJ2-5; TRBD2 matches 9 bases. V lost 1 base and J lost 4; bases outside the gene matches: 10. This CDR3 comprises 17 residues. Germline assignment: CDR1 LGHDT and CDR2 YNNKEL (reference sequence). The DNA for the CDR3 is TGTGCCAGCAGCCAAGGGGTGATAGCGGGAGACGGAGAGACCCAGTACTTC. Its protein product is CASSQGVIAGDGETQYF.

This clone was recorded once. This sequence joins TRBV19 and TRBJ2-1; possibly TRBD2 for D (7 bases). Between the trimmed V and J ends, which lost 8 bases and 1 base, there was a span of 24 bases. The CDR3 has 18 residues. The germline gives CDR1 LNHDA, CDR2 SQIVND (reference sequence). As DNA, the CDR3 is TGTGCCAGTGCACGGTCACATTCAGGGAGGGGGTCCTACAATGAGCAGTTCTTC. As protein: CASARSHSGRGSYNEQFF. Full variable domain (rest looked up from reference TRBV19 and TRBJ2-1): DGGITQSPKYLFRKEGQNVTLSCEQNLNHDAMYWYRQDPGQGLRLIYYSQIVNDFQKGDIAEGYSVSREKKESFPLTVTSAQKNPTAFYLCASARSHSGRGSYNEQFFGPGTRLTVL.

The rearrangement uses TRBV11-3 and TRBJ2-3, with D perhaps TRBD1 or TRBD2 (5 bases each). Germline CDR1 is SGHNT and CDR2 is YENEEA. V lost 5 bases and J 0 bases, leaving 12 bases between the germline ends. The CDR3 has 15 amino acids. CDR3 sequence: CASSPGTASTDTQYF. For the CDR3, the DNA is TGTGCCAGCAGCCCCGGGACGGCTAGCACAGATACGCAGTATTTT.

This clone has a single count. V gene TRBV6-5 combines with J gene TRBJ2-7; TRBD2 might be the D (5 bases). This CDR3 contains 14 residues. Germline V gene data show CDR1 as MNHEY and CDR2 as SVGAGI. V was clipped by 2 bases and J by 5 bases, with 13 bases between them. In DNA, the CDR3 is TGTGCCAGCAGTTACCACGCCCGGAGGCACGAGCAGTACTTC. It translates to CASSYHARRHEQYF.

The V and J genes are TRBV6-1 and TRBJ1-1; possibly TRBD1 for D (5 bases). Per the germline V gene, CDR1 is MNHNS and CDR2 is SASEGT. V lost 2 bases, J lost 0 bases, and 13 bases lay in between. The CDR3 has 16 amino acids. CDR3 DNA sequence: TGTGCCAGCAGTGAATGGCAGGGAGGTTTGAACACTGAAGCTTTCTTT. This codes for CASSEWQGGLNTEAFF.

The chain employs TRBV6-1 and TRBJ2-3; 10 bases are a match to TRBD2. With V trimmed by 1 base and J by 6 bases, 10 bases remained unmatched. The CDR3 has 17 residues. Germline V gene data show CDR1 as MNHNS and CDR2 as SASEGT. The CDR3 region has the DNA TGTGCCAGCAGTGAAGTCAAAGCGGGAGGGCCAGCGGATACGCAGTATTTT. Translated, it gives CASSEVKAGGPADTQYF.

The chain uses TRBV5-1 and TRBJ2-5, with 11 bases fitting TRBD2. The trim removed 4 bases at V and 5 bases at J, leaving 7 bases unmatched. There are 15 residues in the CDR3. Per the germline V gene, CDR1 is SGHRS and CDR2 is YFSETQ. The DNA for the CDR3 is TGCGCCAGCAGCGGCGGGACTAGCGGTGGGGAGACCCAGTACTTC. It translates to CASSGGTSGGETQYF.

This clone has a single count. The gene calls are TRBV7-9 and TRBJ2-7; D ambiguous. The CDR3 is made up of 12 amino acids. Per the germline V gene, CDR1 is SEHNR and CDR2 is FQNEAQ (reference sequence). V dropped 3 bases and J dropped 5 bases, with 8 bases sitting between them. The CDR3 nucleotides are TGTGCCAGCAGCTTGTACCGCCACGAGCAGTACTTC. Its protein product is CASSLYRHEQYF.

The chain has TRBV5-1 and TRBJ1-1; D might be TRBD1 (6 bases). The CDR3 contains 21 residues. CDR1 is SGHRS, CDR2 YFSETQ, per germline. V dropped 1 base and J dropped 0 bases, with 28 bases sitting between them. In DNA, the CDR3 is TGCGCCAGCAGCTTGACGCCCCGTCGGACAGCGGAGAGCTGGGTGAACACTGAAGCTTTCTTT. It yields the protein CASSLTPRRTAESWVNTEAFF. Together with reference TRBV5-1 and TRBJ1-1, the CDR3 gives the full variable domain: KAGVTQTPRYLIKTRGQQVTLSCSPISGHRSVSWYQQTPGQGLQFLFEYFSETQRNKGNFPGRFSGRQFSNSRSEMNVSTLELGDSALYLCASSLTPRRTAESWVNTEAFFGQGTRLTVV.

This chain joins TRBV5-1 and TRBJ1-1; 8 bases are a match to TRBD1. The V gene end was trimmed by 2 bases and the J gene end by 5 bases; junction bases not matched to a gene: 8. This CDR3 is built from 15 residues. Germline-derived CDR1 and CDR2 are SGHRS and YFSETQ. This chain's CDR3 is CASSFGTGGKTEAFF. In nucleotides, the CDR3 is TGCGCCAGCAGCTTTGGGACAGGAGGAAAAACTGAAGCTTTCTTT.

The chain carries TRBV10-3 and TRBJ2-1; 9 nucleotides line up with TRBD1. The ends lost 3 bases at V and 2 bases at J; junction bases unmatched: 8. CDR1 and CDR2 (germline): ENHRY, SYGVKD. This CDR3 is built from 17 residues. CDR3 loop: CAISDPQGARPYNEQFF. DNA for the CDR3: TGTGCCATCAGTGACCCACAGGGGGCAAGGCCCTACAATGAGCAGTTCTTC.

J is TRBJ2-1 and V is TRBV14, with unresolved D. Trimming removed 3 bases from V and 6 bases from J, with 12 bases in between. The CDR3 length is 14 residues. Germline V CDR1 and CDR2: SGHDN, FVKESK. This chain's CDR3 is CASSHLGYFNEQFF. CDR3 coding DNA: TGTGCCAGCAGCCATCTCGGCTATTTCAATGAGCAGTTCTTC. Combining the CDR3 with reference TRBV14 and TRBJ2-1 gives the whole variable domain EAGVTQFPSHSVIEKGQTVTLRCDPISGHDNLYWYRRVMGKEIKFLLHFVKESKQDESGMPNNRFLAERTGGTYSTLKVQPAELEDSGVYFCASSHLGYFNEQFFGPGTRLTVL.

This clone was observed a single time. The chain joins TRBV28 to TRBJ2-2; D is unresolved. This CDR3 region has 10 residues. Trimming removed 9 bases from V and 7 bases from J, with 6 bases in between. The germline gives CDR1 MDHEN, CDR2 SYDVKM. CDR3 DNA: TGTGCCAGTTTGGGCGGGGAGCTGTTTTTT. Translating gives CASLGGELFF. Full variable domain (rest looked up from reference TRBV28 and TRBJ2-2): DVKVTQSSRYLVKRTGEKVFLECVQDMDHENMFWYRQDPGLGLRLIYFSYDVKMKEKGDIPEGYSVSREKKERFSLILESASTNQTSMYLCASLGGELFFGEGSRLTVL.

The chain combines TRBV29-1 with TRBJ2-1, with 12 bases that match TRBD2. The CDR3 extends over 14 amino acids. The germline V gene has CDR1 SQVTM and CDR2 ANQGSEA. CDR3 region: CGWTSGKLGNEQFF. In DNA form, the CDR3 reads TGCGGATGGACTAGCGGGAAACTGGGAAATGAGCAGTTCTTC.

The chain employs TRBV3-1 (or the pseudogene TRBV3-2) and TRBJ1-2, with no clear D. CDR3 length: 13 residues. V shed 4 bases and J shed 0 bases, with 6 bases lying between them. Germline V CDR1 and CDR2: LGHDT, YNNKEL (reference sequence). CDR3 DNA sequence: TGTGCCAGCAGCCCCCAGGCTAACTATGGCTACACCTTC. Its translation: CASSPQANYGYTF.